The present T cell receptor beta chain was sequenced within a study of CD8 T cells in ankylosing spondylitis. Study outcomes and limitations: A TCR beta motif of 7 to 9 highly homologous variants seemed to mark ankylosing spondylitis blood. Existing reports had already noted some motif variants in reactive arthritis synovial fluid and blood.

Trimming took off 5 bases at V and 6 bases at J, with 17 bases between the two ends. Germline V gives CDR1 MNHEY, CDR2 SMNVEV (reference sequence). This CDR3 comprises 15 residues. In making TCR beta libraries, quantitative 5'-RACE with molecular barcodes was used. MiXCR, applied by TCRdb to the 5' RACE reads, yields one record per CDR3 protein. Of some 220,000 distinct CDR3 sequences in the sample, 7.3% are singletons; the top ten hold over 12%. Ten or more counts support this clonotype. The antigen is not known. This TCR was sampled from a male donor with ankylosing spondylitis. The chain recombines TRBV27 with TRBJ1-5, with unresolved D. Sequenced material: blood, either unsorted or a sorted T cell fraction (not recorded which). CDR3 amino acids: CASSISGGSFQPQHF. The CDR3 DNA is TGTGCCAGCAGTATCAGCGGCGGAAGTTTTCAGCCCCAGCATTTT.